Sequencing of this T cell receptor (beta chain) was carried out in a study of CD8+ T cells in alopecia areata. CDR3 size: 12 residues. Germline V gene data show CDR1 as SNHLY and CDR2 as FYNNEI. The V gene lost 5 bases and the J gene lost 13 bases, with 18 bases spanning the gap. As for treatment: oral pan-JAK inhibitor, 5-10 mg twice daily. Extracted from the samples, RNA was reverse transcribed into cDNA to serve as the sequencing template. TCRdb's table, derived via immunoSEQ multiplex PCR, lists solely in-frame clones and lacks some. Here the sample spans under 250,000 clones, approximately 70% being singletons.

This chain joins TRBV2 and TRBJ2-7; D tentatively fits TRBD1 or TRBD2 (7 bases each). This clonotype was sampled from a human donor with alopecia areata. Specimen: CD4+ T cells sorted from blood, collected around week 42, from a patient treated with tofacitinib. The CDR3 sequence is CASSQGGFGTYF. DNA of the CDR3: TGTGCCAGCAGTCAGGGGGGGTTTGGAACCTACTTC.